This T cell receptor (beta chain) was obtained from a study of STAT5B mutations in CD4+ large granular lymphocyte leukemia. Study-level results: Without putative leukemic clones, patient CD4-sorted repertoires remained more clonal than healthy CD4+ repertoires.

The germline V gene encodes CDR1 WSHSY and CDR2 SAAADI. V lost 3 bases and J lost 0, with 8 bases in between. The CDR3 covers 14 residues. This was a survey-level run. Data came from immunoSEQ multiplex PCR; TCRdb stores just in-frame clones and leaves some out. The repertoire holds about 48,000 clones, with 70% as singletons. Comments on this clone: Its specificity is not known.

The TCR sequence derives from a human donor in good health. This sequence joins TRBV10-2 and TRBJ1-1; D is ambiguous. Sequenced: CD4+ T cells from blood buffy coats. The CDR3 bases are TGCGCCAGCAGTGAACCTGGCATGAACACTGAAGCTTTCTTT. The encoded protein is CASSEPGMNTEAFF.